This T cell receptor beta chain derives from a study of memory CD4+ T cells and cytomegalovirus serostatus. At the level of the study: Donors were healthy Belgian adults, several CMV seropositive and approximately 23 seronegative.

With respect to this clone: The target antigen is unknown.

Single viable CD3+CD4+CD8-CD45RO+ cells were sorted as the memory CD4+ T cells. Donors' CMV status reflects serum IgG against pp150, pp28, p38, p52. J lost 2 bases, V lost 6 bases, and 3 bases had no gene match. Per germline, CDR1 LNHDA and CDR2 SQIVND (reference sequence). The CDR3 is 14 residues long. Profiled with immunoSEQ multiplex PCR; TCRdb holds only in-frame clones, not every one. This table has 50,000 to 65,000 clones, approximately 80% appearing once. Findings and limits, study-wide: A US-trained random forest predicted CMV serostatus with median AUC around 0.9.

Material: memory CD4+ T cells from blood. The sequence was obtained from an adult in good health and CMV-seropositive. The rearrangement joins TRBV19 to TRBJ2-1, with TRBD2 matching 8 bases. The CDR3 DNA reads TGTGCCAGTAGACTAGCGGAGGCCTACAATGAGCAGTTCTTC. Translated, it gives CASRLAEAYNEQFF. Supplemented by reference TRBV19 and TRBJ2-1, the full variable domain reads DGGITQSPKYLFRKEGQNVTLSCEQNLNHDAMYWYRQDPGQGLRLIYYSQIVNDFQKGDIAEGYSVSREKKESFPLTVTSAQKNPTAFYLCASRLAEAYNEQFFGPGTRLTVL.